This record looks at one TCR beta chain sequence and its context. The target of this receptor is not known. The record has no base qualities; no much larger clone is one base away. Counted from cysteine to phenylalanine, this CDR3 has 16 amino acids. CDR3 DNA only is kept here, 48 bases in frame from base 1. CDR1 and CDR2, per the germline V gene (reference sequence), are LNHDA and SQIVND. V is cut by 4 bases and J by 4 bases, and the space between the germline ends is 17 bases. Collaborating institutions collected whole blood in K2EDTA tubes following their own protocols. For TCRbeta analysis, collaborator samples were shipped as frozen whole blood, as isolated PBMCs, or as DNA extracted from either sample type. TCRbeta CDR3 regions were amplified from genomic DNA using the immunoSEQ Assay, a bias-controlled multiplex PCR. As for the original processing: The number of nucleated cells in each sample was estimated from the amplification of reference gene primers within the assay. To quantify the absolute abundance of each unique TCRbeta CDR3 rearrangement, sequence reads were collapsed and filtered. For each sample, productive Simpson clonality was calculated as the square root of Simpson's diversity index across productive rearrangements. Not all clones reach the TCRdb copy of this immuneACCESS table, which keeps in-frame sequences only. Checked studies attribute under half of the gap to unresolved V genes and leave the rest unexplained. That table gives V, J and clone size, and the DNA gave D and trimming. The sample table contains about 53,000 clones; only one count was recorded for 85% to 90% of them. 4% of the sample is taken by the ten largest.

The data were obtained in a study of blood T cell repertoires in COVID-19 (dated by TCRdb to about 2020). Background for the entire study: Samples from collaborators originated in the United States, Italy and Spain and spanned both the acute and convalescent phases of COVID-19. Where available, HLA class I and class II types were obtained from metadata supplied by the sample provider rather than from assay-based typing. A de-identified subject ID, COVID-19 status, age in years and sex were almost always included in the sample metadata. The samples were drawn from the first 160 participants of the ongoing ImmuneRACE study and from over 950 subjects provided by 6 global collaborators. The material from the prospective study consisted of cDNA or gDNA derived from T cells, B-cell-depleted T cells, or PBMCs. The repertoires were released in a freely available public database meant as a resource for research on the immune response to SARS-CoV-2. The dataset comprised deeply sampled blood TCRbeta repertoires from subjects exposed to, actively infected with, or recovered from COVID-19. Overall study outcomes, separate from this receptor: The quantity of clinical and demographic metadata differed by source and by participant and was supplied without curation.

The chain is encoded by TRBV19 joined to TRBJ2-1; TRBD1 is a possible D gene, resting on 6 matching bases. The origin of this receptor is a man aged 45 to 65 with acute or convalescent COVID-19. Material for sequencing was peripheral blood. The nucleotides are TGTGCCAGTAGTACCCCGGGCAGGGGTTTATACAATGAGCAGTTCTTC. Its coded protein is CASSTPGRGLYNEQFF.